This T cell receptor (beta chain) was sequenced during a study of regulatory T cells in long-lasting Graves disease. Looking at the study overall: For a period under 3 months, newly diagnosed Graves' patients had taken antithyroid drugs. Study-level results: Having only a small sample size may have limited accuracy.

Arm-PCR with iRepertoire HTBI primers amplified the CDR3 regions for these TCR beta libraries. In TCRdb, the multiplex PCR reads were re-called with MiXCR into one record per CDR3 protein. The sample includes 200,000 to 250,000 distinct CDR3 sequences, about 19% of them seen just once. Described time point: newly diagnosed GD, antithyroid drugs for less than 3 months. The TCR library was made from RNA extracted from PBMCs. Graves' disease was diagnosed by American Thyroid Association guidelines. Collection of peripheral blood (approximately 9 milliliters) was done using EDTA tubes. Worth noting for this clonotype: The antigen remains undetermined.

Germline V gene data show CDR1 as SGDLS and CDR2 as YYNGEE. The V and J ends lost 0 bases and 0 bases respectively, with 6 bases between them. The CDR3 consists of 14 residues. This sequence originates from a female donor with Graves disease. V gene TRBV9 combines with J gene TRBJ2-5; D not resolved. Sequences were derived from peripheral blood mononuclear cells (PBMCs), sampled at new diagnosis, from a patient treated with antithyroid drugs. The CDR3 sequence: CASSVAAYQETQYF. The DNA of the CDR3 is TGTGCCAGCAGCGTAGCGGCGTACCAAGAGACCCAGTACTTC.